Following are 11 T cell receptor beta chains from one sample sequenced in a study of T cells in Graves' hyperthyroidism and ophthalmopathy. Using RNA transcripts as the source, TCR beta CDR3 regions were amplified. Initially, a first-round RT-PCR of the TCR CDR3 employed the HTBI primer set. In TCRdb, the multiplex PCR reads were re-called with MiXCR into one record per CDR3 protein. The data show approximately 590,000 distinct CDR3 sequences, less than 20% seen once. The sequencing input was blood. These receptors originate from a woman in her 30s with Graves' hyperthyroidism.

This clonotype has a count of ten or more. The chain joins TRBV11-2 to TRBJ2-3; TRBD1 aligns across 8 bases. After removal of 1 base from V and 3 bases from J, the junction contained 9 bases not matched to a gene. This CDR3 is built from 17 residues. Germline CDR1 is SGHAT and CDR2 is FQNNGV. CDR3 DNA: TGTGCCAGCAGCTTAGTGCCAGGGGGCCTCCGGACAGATACGCAGTATTTT. Protein product: CASSLVPGGLRTDTQYF.

The rearrangement joins TRBV10-3 to TRBJ1-3; D unclear. CDR3 length: 15 amino acids. The germline V gene encodes CDR1 ENHRY and CDR2 SYGVKD. With 1 base removed from V and 0 bases from J, the gap between germline ends came to 7 bases. The CDR3 region is CAISEFQVSGNTIYF. CDR3 coding DNA: TGTGCCATCAGTGAGTTCCAAGTCTCTGGAAACACCATATATTTT.

V and J are TRBV6-1 and TRBJ2-7; no clear D gene. Germline V CDR1 and CDR2: MNHNS, SASEGT. Deletions cut 2 bases from V and 2 bases from J, with 7 bases between. The CDR3 contains 13 residues. CDR3 residues: CASSEKTPYEQYF. The CDR3 region has the DNA TGTGCCAGCAGTGAAAAGACCCCCTACGAGCAGTACTTC.

This clonotype was detected only a few times. This chain links TRBV7-9 with TRBJ1-6, with D tentatively TRBD1 (5 bases). CDR3 length equals 18 residues. Germline CDR1 is SEHNR and CDR2 is FQNEAQ (reference sequence). Trimming shortened V by 4 bases and J by 0 bases, and 16 bases separated the two germline ends. The CDR3 here is CASSSTGTPSSYNSPLHF. The DNA of the CDR3 is TGTGCCAGCAGCTCCACCGGGACCCCGAGCTCCTATAATTCACCCCTCCACTTT. The full variable domain, in which reference TRBV7-9 and TRBJ1-6 provide the parts outside the CDR3, is DTGVSQNPRHKITKRGQNVTFRCDPISEHNRLYWYRQTLGQGPEFLTYFQNEAQLEKSRLLSDRFSAERPKGSFSTLEIQRTEQGDSAMYLCASSSTGTPSSYNSPLHFGNGTRLTVT.

Ten or more counts support this clonotype. V usage is TRBV20-1 and J usage is TRBJ2-3, with 7 bases identical to TRBD2. V was pared by 3 bases and J by 4 bases, with 13 bases of the junction left unmatched. The germline CDR1 and CDR2 sequences are DFQATT and SNEGSKA (reference sequence). The CDR3 extends over 16 amino acids. The CDR3, as DNA: TGCAGTGCTAGGCCCCCAGGTAGCGGGTTGGCAGATACGCAGTATTTT. Translated, it gives CSARPPGSGLADTQYF.

This clonotype was seen many times. This chain connects TRBV5-1 to TRBJ2-5, with D perhaps TRBD1 or TRBD2 (6 bases each). CDR1 is SGHRS, CDR2 YFSETQ, per germline. The V end was cut by 2 bases, the J end by 2 bases, with 13 bases between. CDR3 length: 15 amino acids. The CDR3 DNA sequence: TGCGCCAGCAGCTTTCAAGGGGGGCGACAAGAGACCCAGTACTTC. Its translation is CASSFQGGRQETQYF.

This clonotype has more than one count but fewer than ten. The J gene is TRBJ2-3, the V gene TRBV20-1; the match to TRBD2 covers 8 bases. The J segment lost 3 bases and the V segment lost 8 bases, leaving 19 bases of the junction unmatched. Germline V CDR1 and CDR2: DFQATT, SNEGSKA (reference sequence). There are 17 residues in the CDR3. The CDR3 region is CSLRRGGFSLGTDTQYF. The CDR3 nucleotides read TGCAGTCTCCGTCGGGGGGGCTTTAGTTTGGGGACAGATACGCAGTATTTT.

The chain joins TRBV27 to TRBJ1-5, with D unresolved. Per germline, CDR1 MNHEY and CDR2 SMNVEV (reference sequence). This CDR3 region has 12 residues. Trimming left V 6 bases short and J 6 bases short, with 9 bases between. The CDR3 sequence is CASSGEGQPQHF. For the CDR3, the DNA is TGTGCCAGCAGCGGCGAGGGTCAGCCCCAGCATTTT.

There are many counts of this clonotype. The rearrangement joins TRBV29-1 to TRBJ1-2; D is unclear. The CDR3 runs to 14 residues. Deletions cut 3 bases from V and 3 bases from J, with 14 bases between. Germline assignment: CDR1 SQVTM and CDR2 ANQGSEA. Here the CDR3 DNA reads TGCAGCGTTGATGAGGGAGGCACTGACTATGGCTACACCTTC. Translation: CSVDEGGTDYGYTF.

Only a few counts were recorded for this clonotype. This CDR3 reads CASSVKPRSPAGLFF. The CDR3 nucleotides read TGTGCCAGCAGTGTTAAGCCCCGTTCCCCCGCAGGGCTGTTTTTT. The chain combines TRBV2 with TRBJ2-2; D is unresolved. This CDR3 has 15 residues. Germline lookup yields CDR1 SNHLY and CDR2 FYNNEI. V lost 4 bases and J lost 13, with 22 bases in between.

This clonotype was seen more than once but under ten times. This clone may be a read error of a much larger clone one base away. The chain has TRBV2 and TRBJ2-4; D may be TRBD1 or TRBD2 (5 bases each). CDR3 length: 14 amino acids. Germline assignment: CDR1 SNHLY and CDR2 FYNNEI. The CDR3: CACSVGTAKNIQYF. The CDR3 DNA is TGTGCCTGCAGTGTAGGGACGGCCAAAAACATTCAGTACTTC.